The sequence of this T cell receptor beta chain was determined in a study of T cells expressing NK-cell markers. TCRdb re-called the 5' RACE reads; every CDR3 protein appears as one record, without DNA. This table lists 550,000 to 600,000 distinct CDR3 sequences. The sequenced material came from blood T cells: a sorted CD56 or NKG2C T cell subset, CD4+ or CD8+ T cells, or bulk PBMC T cells (not recorded which). This clonotype originated in a man aged 18 to 30 in good health.

CDR3 amino acids: CASSQGGGEGSGANVLTF. The genes are TRBV4-1 and TRBJ2-6; with no DNA, the TCRdb D assignment of TRBD1 cannot be verified. The CDR3 length is 18 residues. Germline assignment: CDR1 MGHRA and CDR2 YSYEKL.